This T cell receptor beta chain appears in the sequencing data of a study of regulatory T cells in long-lasting Graves disease. Looking at the study overall: Antithyroid drug exposure in newly diagnosed Graves' patients had lasted under 3 months.

Through Arm-PCR of CDR3 regions and iRepertoire HTBI primers, TCR beta libraries were built. Source study methods: Across samples, more than 55 TRBV and more than 13 TRBJ segments were found. TCRdb reprocessed the multiplex PCR reads with MiXCR, giving one entry per CDR3 protein. It is TCRdb's table, rather than the study itself, that gives the V and J calls and clone size. The repertoire consists of 250,000 to 400,000 distinct CDR3 sequences, with 18% occurring once and the leading ten covering around 36%. CDR1 and CDR2 from the germline V gene are LGHDT and YNNKEL (reference sequence). V shed 0 bases and J shed 7 bases, with 19 bases lying between them. The CDR3 covers 16 residues. Overall study findings and caveats: Those with persistent Graves' had less TCR diversity than newly diagnosed patients. TRBV28, TRBJ1-2 and TRBJ2-5 were segments that persistent disease favored.

Turning to this clonotype: Its matching antigen is unknown.

The time point is: newly diagnosed GD, antithyroid drugs for less than 3 months. RNA from PBMCs was the source of the TCR library. The receptor was isolated from a female donor with Graves disease. The source material was peripheral blood mononuclear cells (PBMCs), sampled at new diagnosis, from a patient treated with antithyroid drugs. V usage is TRBV3-1 and J usage is TRBJ2-7; a possible D gene is TRBD2 (5 bases). This chain's CDR3 is CASSQDLGASPWEQYF. CDR3 DNA: TGTGCCAGCAGCCAAGATCTTGGCGCTAGCCCGTGGGAGCAGTACTTC.